The 27 T cell receptor beta chains reported below all come from one sample, sequenced in a study of graft-versus-host responses after intestinal transplantation. Using immunoSEQ multiplex PCR, the repertoire was profiled, and TCRdb retains in-frame clones only, with some absent. The sample contains 84,000 or so clones, roughly 85% of which appear only once. The antigens for these receptors are not known. This specimen consisted of unstimulated CD4+ T cells sorted from spleen or lymph node cells, obtained before intestinal transplant. The receptors here all came from a human donor who received an intestinal transplant.

This clone was counted once. The rearrangement joins TRBV28 to TRBJ1-5, with D maybe TRBD1 (5 bases). From germline, CDR1 is MDHEN and CDR2 SYDVKM. The V end lost 5 bases, the J end lost 6 bases, and 11 bases lay between the germline ends. The CDR3 sequence is 13 residues long. CDR3 sequence reads: CASSPGRGQPQHF. CDR3 DNA sequence: TGTGCCAGCAGTCCAGGGAGGGGTCAGCCCCAGCATTTT.

DNA of the CDR3: TGTGCCTGGAGTGCAGGACAGTACGGTTCACCCCTCCACTTT. This encodes CAWSAGQYGSPLHF. The chain recombines TRBV30 with TRBJ1-6; tentatively, D is TRBD1 (6 bases). V lost 1 base and J 9 bases, leaving 13 bases between the germline ends. This CDR3 has 14 residues. Germline loops: CDR1 GTSNPN, CDR2 SVGIG (reference sequence).

The chain couples TRBV30 to TRBJ2-3; 8 bases align to TRBD2. Germline V gives CDR1 GTSNPN, CDR2 SVGIG (reference sequence). J lost 5 bases, V lost 0 bases, and 10 bases had no gene match. This CDR3 comprises 16 residues. The chain's CDR3 is CAWSVPLAGTIDTQYF. DNA for the CDR3: TGTGCCTGGAGTGTACCGCTAGCGGGTACGATAGATACGCAGTATTTT.

This clone was found once. V gene TRBV7-9 combines with J gene TRBJ2-5; 9 bases map to TRBD1. This CDR3 is built from 14 residues. The junction had 4 bases not matched to a gene; V was cut back by 5 bases and J by 3 bases. Germline V gene lookup returns CDR1 SEHNR and CDR2 FQNEAQ (reference sequence). The CDR3 DNA is TGTGCCAGCAGCCCGGACAGGGGAGAAGAGACCCAGTACTTC. Translated, it gives CASSPDRGEETQYF. Combining the CDR3 with reference TRBV7-9 and TRBJ2-5 gives the whole variable domain DTGVSQNPRHKITKRGQNVTFRCDPISEHNRLYWYRQTLGQGPEFLTYFQNEAQLEKSRLLSDRFSAERPKGSFSTLEIQRTEQGDSAMYLCASSPDRGEETQYFGPGTRLLVL.

The J gene is TRBJ1-4, the V gene TRBV7-8, with D maybe TRBD1 (6 bases). CDR3 length: 13 amino acids. Trimming took off 5 bases at V and 3 bases at J, with 7 bases between the two ends. Germline loops: CDR1 SGHVS, CDR2 FQNEAQ. Here the CDR3 DNA reads TGTGCCAGCAGCCGGACAGCTAATGAAAAACTGTTTTTT. This gives the protein CASSRTANEKLFF. The whole variable domain, remainder taken from reference TRBV7-8 and TRBJ1-4, is GAGVSQSPRYKVAKRGQDVALRCDPISGHVSLFWYQQALGQGPEFLTYFQNEAQLDKSGLPSDRFFAERPEGSVSTLKIQRTQQEDSAVYLCASSRTANEKLFFGSGTQLSVL.

This chain uses TRBV30 with TRBJ2-4; D uncertain. CDR1 and CDR2 (germline): GTSNPN, SVGIG (reference sequence). Trimming removed 3 bases from V and 0 bases from J, with 6 bases in between. The CDR3 sequence is 13 residues long. The CDR3 DNA reads as TGTGCCTGGAGGGCTCGAGCCAAAAACATTCAGTACTTC. The encoded protein is CAWRARAKNIQYF.

The rearrangement joins TRBV2 to TRBJ2-7, with a possible D match to TRBD1 (5 bases). Deletions cut 6 bases from V and 2 bases from J, with 11 bases between. Germline values: CDR1 SNHLY, CDR2 FYNNEI. This CDR3 comprises 13 residues. CDR3 nucleotide sequence: TGTGCCAGCAGCCCAGACAGCCCCTACGAGCAGTACTTC. Translation gives CASSPDSPYEQYF.

This chain connects TRBV5-1 to TRBJ1-3, with D perhaps matching TRBD1 (5 bases). This CDR3 contains 15 residues. Germline assignment: CDR1 SGHRS and CDR2 YFSETQ. V lost 1 base, J lost 0 bases, and 8 bases lay in between. This CDR3 is CASSLQGPSGNTIYF. CDR3 coding DNA: TGCGCCAGCAGCTTGCAGGGCCCCTCTGGAAACACCATATATTTT.

The chain carries TRBV9 and TRBJ2-4, with 9 bases fitting TRBD1. From germline, CDR1 is SGDLS and CDR2 YYNGEE. The CDR3 covers 14 residues. With 1 base clipped from V and 9 bases from J, the junction kept 5 bases outside the gene matches. CDR3: CASSVQGQGGIQYF. The CDR3 DNA is TGTGCCAGCAGCGTACAGGGACAGGGAGGCATTCAGTACTTC.

The chain is built from TRBV7-6 and TRBJ2-3; 8 bases map to TRBD1. The germline gives CDR1 SGHVS, CDR2 FNYEAQ. This CDR3 is built from 12 residues. V lost 9 bases and J lost 4; bases outside the gene matches: 3. CDR3 protein: CASQGASDTQYF. Here the CDR3 DNA reads TGTGCCAGTCAGGGGGCCTCAGATACGCAGTATTTT. The full variable domain, with the rest looked up from reference TRBV7-6 and TRBJ2-3, is GAGVSQSPRYKVTKRGQDVALRCDPISGHVSLYWYRQALGQGPEFLTYFNYEAQQDKSGLPNDRFSAERPEGSISTLTIQRTEQRDSAMYRCASQGASDTQYFGPGTRLTVL.

The gene calls are TRBV6-1 and TRBJ2-3, with 12 bases fitting TRBD2. This CDR3 contains 14 residues. Losses at the gene ends were 7 bases for V and 6 bases for J; bases not matched to a gene: 5. Germline V gene lookup returns CDR1 MNHNS and CDR2 SASEGT. In DNA form, the CDR3 reads TGTGCCAGCATGTTCCTAGCGGGGGGGGATACGCAGTATTTT. Translated: CASMFLAGGDTQYF.

The chain carries TRBV23-1 and TRBJ2-2; D unresolved. TRBV23-1 is an ORF; its function is uncertain. Trimming shortened V by 5 bases and J by 1 base, and 8 bases separated the two germline ends. The CDR3 runs to 14 residues. CDR3 nucleotides: TGCGCCAGCAGTTGGCAGGTGAACACCGGGGAGCTGTTTTTT. Its protein is CASSWQVNTGELFF.

The gene calls are TRBV18 and TRBJ2-1, with TRBD2 matching over 8 bases. The length of the CDR3 is 15 residues. J gave up 0 bases and V 4 bases, and 2 bases lay outside the gene matches. CDR1 KGHSH and CDR2 LQKENI come from the germline V gene. CDR3 coding DNA: TGTGCCAGCTCACAAAGCGGGAGCTCCTACAATGAGCAGTTCTTC. It encodes CASSQSGSSYNEQFF.

This chain connects TRBV5-1 to TRBJ1-1; 7 bases are shared with TRBD1. CDR1 is SGHRS and CDR2 is YFSETQ in the germline V gene. The CDR3 has 15 residues. V lost 0 bases and J lost 1; bases outside the gene matches: 3. This CDR3 is CASSLARGWNTEAFF. The DNA of the CDR3 is TGCGCCAGCAGCTTGGCCAGGGGGTGGAACACTGAAGCTTTCTTT. Full variable domain (missing parts from reference TRBV5-1 and TRBJ1-1): KAGVTQTPRYLIKTRGQQVTLSCSPISGHRSVSWYQQTPGQGLQFLFEYFSETQRNKGNFPGRFSGRQFSNSRSEMNVSTLELGDSALYLCASSLARGWNTEAFFGQGTRLTVV.

Of note for this clone: Other DNA sequences in the sample encode the same CDR3. This chain links TRBV5-1 with TRBJ2-3, with D possibly TRBD1 on 6 matching bases. The germline gives CDR1 SGHRS, CDR2 YFSETQ. V was shortened by 2 bases and J by 3 bases, with 7 bases between the two germline ends. CDR3 length: 13 residues. The CDR3 nucleotides are TGCGCCAGCAGCTTACAGGGAACAGATACGCAGTATTTT. It specifies CASSLQGTDTQYF.

The chain links TRBV18 to TRBJ2-7, with 8 nucleotides matching TRBD1. Germline loops: CDR1 KGHSH, CDR2 LQKENI. This CDR3 has 14 residues. Trimming cost V 6 bases and J 1 base; bases outside gene matches: 5. CDR3 DNA: TGTGCCAGCTCCCTGACAGGGGCTTCCTACGAGCAGTACTTC. Protein product: CASSLTGASYEQYF.

The chain recombines TRBV6-6 with TRBJ1-5; the D is unclear. The germline CDR1 and CDR2 sequences are MNHNY and SVGAGI (reference sequence). V gave up 5 bases and J gave up 1 base, with 3 bases separating them. The CDR3 runs to 12 residues. This chain's CDR3 is CASSRSNQPQHF. The CDR3 bases are TGTGCCAGCAGTCGGAGCAATCAGCCCCAGCATTTT.

This chain uses TRBV6-1 with TRBJ1-1; 8 nucleotides line up with TRBD1. Trimming cost V 11 bases and J 0 bases; bases outside gene matches: 8. The CDR3 covers 14 residues. In germline, CDR1 is MNHNS, CDR2 SASEGT. The CDR3 nucleotides read TGTGCCCTACACAGGGGGAGATTGAACACTGAAGCTTTCTTT. It encodes CALHRGRLNTEAFF.

This chain uses TRBV28 with TRBJ1-4; 10 bases fit TRBD1. The J segment lost 6 bases and the V segment lost 5 bases, leaving 9 bases of the junction unmatched. This CDR3 comprises 16 residues. From germline, CDR1 is MDHEN and CDR2 SYDVKM. The CDR3 sequence is CASSPPGTGVYEKLFF. CDR3 bases: TGTGCCAGCAGTCCCCCCGGGACAGGGGTGTATGAAAAACTGTTTTTT.

This chain connects TRBV28 to TRBJ2-5; tentatively, D is TRBD2 (7 bases). Between the trimmed V and J ends, which lost 2 bases and 8 bases, there was a span of 15 bases. The CDR3 is made up of 14 amino acids. CDR1 and CDR2 (germline): MDHEN, SYDVKM. CDR3 sequence: CASSLLGGVKTQYF. The CDR3 DNA reads as TGTGCCAGCAGTTTACTAGGGGGGGTGAAAACCCAGTACTTC. The full variable domain, with the rest looked up from reference TRBV28 and TRBJ2-5, is DVKVTQSSRYLVKRTGEKVFLECVQDMDHENMFWYRQDPGLGLRLIYFSYDVKMKEKGDIPEGYSVSREKKERFSLILESASTNQTSMYLCASSLLGGVKTQYFGPGTRLLVL.

V is TRBV19 and J is TRBJ1-5, with TRBD1 identical over 7 bases. The CDR3 runs 17 residues. Unmatched junction bases numbered 8, after V lost 3 bases and J lost 0 bases. In germline, CDR1 is LNHDA, CDR2 SQIVND (reference sequence). CDR3 loop: CASSIRQGVYSNQPQHF. CDR3 bases: TGTGCCAGTAGTATTAGACAGGGTGTGTATAGCAATCAGCCCCAGCATTTT. Full variable domain (rest looked up from reference TRBV19 and TRBJ1-5): DGGITQSPKYLFRKEGQNVTLSCEQNLNHDAMYWYRQDPGQGLRLIYYSQIVNDFQKGDIAEGYSVSREKKESFPLTVTSAQKNPTAFYLCASSIRQGVYSNQPQHFGDGTRLSIL.

V and J are TRBV19 and TRBJ1-4, with 10 bases aligning to TRBD1. Per the germline V gene, CDR1 is LNHDA and CDR2 is SQIVND (reference sequence). Trimming removed 6 bases from V and 4 bases from J; junction bases left unmatched: 2. CDR3 size: 14 residues. CDR3 sequence (DNA): TGTGCCAGTAGCCGGGACAGGGGTAATGAAAAACTGTTTTTT. This translates into CASSRDRGNEKLFF.

The chain carries TRBV15 and TRBJ2-5; 12 nucleotides agree with TRBD2. J gave up 5 bases and V 5 bases, and 6 bases lay outside the gene matches. This CDR3 contains 15 residues. The germline gives CDR1 LNHNV, CDR2 YYDKDF (reference sequence). The CDR3 protein is CATSSVGLAGETQYF. Written as DNA, the CDR3 is TGTGCCACCAGCTCCGTGGGACTAGCGGGCGAGACCCAGTACTTC.

CDR3 DNA sequence: TGTGCCAGCTCACTGCTGCAGGGGGATACCACAGATACGCAGTATTTT. Its translation is CASSLLQGDTTDTQYF. V and J are TRBV18 and TRBJ2-3; TRBD1 agrees at 7 bases. CDR1 is KGHSH and CDR2 is LQKENI in the germline V gene. Unmatched junction bases numbered 9, after V lost 4 bases and J lost 2 bases. CDR3 length: 16 amino acids.

The chain carries TRBV4-2 and TRBJ2-5; 8 bases fit TRBD1. The CDR3 has 15 residues. Germline CDR1 is LGHNA and CDR2 is YNFKEQ. V shed 0 bases and J 2 bases; nucleotides not matched to a gene: 2. For the CDR3, the DNA is TGTGCCAGCAGCCAAGAAAACAGGGGGCAAGAGACCCAGTACTTC. Translating it yields CASSQENRGQETQYF.

This clone was seen once. The chain uses TRBV5-4 and TRBJ2-4; the match to TRBD2 covers 14 bases. This CDR3 region has 17 residues. V gave up 0 bases and J gave up 7 bases; unmatched junction bases: 6. Germline CDR1 SGHNT, CDR2 YYREEE (reference sequence). In DNA form, the CDR3 reads TGTGCCAGCAGCTTGGCCGGGACTAGCGGGAGAGCGAACATTCAGTACTTC. The encoded protein is CASSLAGTSGRANIQYF. The entire variable domain, with the rest obtained from reference TRBV5-4 and TRBJ2-4, is as follows: ETGVTQSPTHLIKTRGQQVTLRCSSQSGHNTVSWYQQALGQGPQFIFQYYREEENGRGNFPPRFSGLQFPNYSSELNVNALELDDSALYLCASSLAGTSGRANIQYFGAGTRLSVL.

This clone was seen once. This chain connects TRBV21-1 to TRBJ2-7; TRBD1 is the table's D call, not checked against the DNA. TRBV21-1 is given as a pseudogene. The CDR3 spans 17 residues. The CDR3 DNA sequence: TGTGCCAGCATCCACGGTCGTAGGGGCAGACCGACTTACGAGCAGTACTTC. Protein sequence: CASIHGRRGRPTYEQYF.